The T cell receptor beta chain described here comes from a study of T cell responses to AZD1222 COVID-19 vaccine (dated by TCRdb to the early 2020s). About the full investigation: AZD1222 recipients whose second dose came at about 4 weeks and those whose second dose came at about 12 weeks were combined into one group, since spike-specific TCR depth and breadth did not differ between the two schedules. A total of 233 trial participants underwent TCR sequencing, of whom about 200 received two doses of AZD1222 and around 26 received two doses of the MenACWY control vaccine. Enrollment into the trials was organized by age into subgroups of 18-55, 56-69 and 70-plus years, and those subgroups contained approximately 150, 30 and 60 TCR-sequenced participants, respectively. Study-wide conclusions, independent of this receptor: A significant rise in spike-specific TCR breadth and depth was observed after two AZD1222 doses relative to day 0 and relative to MenACWY recipients. Because no day 14 peak-response samples were available, repertoires were characterized only after the peak T cell response. The 56-69-year group was small, and its depth increase did not reach significance, likely because of low power. CD4 TCRs associated with the vaccine covered the entire spike protein, and the dominant responses were in regions 160-218 and 743-854. Conclusions about previously exposed vaccinees are limited, since just 6 or 7 AZD1222 recipients were seropositive for SARS-CoV-2 at baseline. Participants were mostly white British and included more females than males, and it was suggested by the authors that clonal diversity may have been underestimated. Reportedly, almost half of the unique spike-specific TCRs recognized epitopes lying outside the regions that are mutated in the B.1.351 and B.1.1.7 variants.

The CDR3 regions of human TCRbeta chains were analyzed by immunosequencing. The authors' analysis ran thus. Repertoire TCRs were matched against a reference library of SARS-CoV-2-specific TCRs generated with the MIRA antigen-specificity platform. Breadth was defined as the fraction of unique TCRs that were SARS-CoV-2-associated, and depth was defined as the fraction of total T cells that were SARS-CoV-2-associated. Using the MIRA data, every spike-specific TCR was mapped to the spike region that the TCR reacted to and assigned to either a CD4 or a CD8 class. Log10-transformed breadth and depth values were compared by one-way ANOVA with Sidak's multiple comparisons tests. This is the immuneACCESS table as TCRdb keeps it, with only in-frame sequences that have V and J called. A part of the clones is gone; compared with another copy, unresolved V genes explain less than half, and the rest is unexplained. V, J and clone size derive from that table, while D and trimming were established from the DNA sequence. Here the sample has 150,000 to 200,000 clones; 85% to 95% occur a single time. Together, the top ten hold about 4.2% of the sample.

On this clone itself: No cognate antigen has been identified for it. Base-call qualities are not available, and no considerably larger clone is one nucleotide away.

The time point label, as the study defines it: baseline before first vaccination. Samples from vaccinated people were obtained from the UK trials COV001 and COV002, which included a single-blind randomized controlled phase 2/3 trial of AZD1222 (ChAdOx1 nCoV-19) in healthy adults. Trial participant PBMC samples were collected at day 0 and day 28 after the second dose for TCRbeta chain sequencing. The CDR3 runs 15 amino acids, cysteine and phenylalanine included. CDR3 DNA is the only sequence kept; it has 45 bases, read in frame from the first base. V is shortened by 1 base, J by 0 bases, and the region joining them spans 6 bases. Per the germline V gene, KGHSH is the CDR1 and LQKENI is the CDR2.

The V and J segments used are TRBV18 and TRBJ2-2; no confident D gene assignment can be made. Sequencing was performed on peripheral blood, taken on day 0 of AZD1222 vaccination. This receptor was identified in an adult in good health. The sequenced DNA: TGTGCCAGCTCACCACTAGACCCGAACACCGGGGAGCTGTTTTTT. It translates to CASSPLDPNTGELFF.